The 28 T cell receptor beta chains below were found in one sample sequenced in a study of molecular identifiers for immune sequencing clone quantification. TCRdb itself ran the PCR reads through MiXCR, one entry per CDR3 protein. Of tens of thousands of distinct CDR3 sequences listed, 15% to 20% are singletons. Source material: naive CD8+ T cells from blood, with Jurkat cell RNA spiked in. Subset noted: FACS-sorted CD8+CD4-CCR7+CD45RA+ naive T cells. These receptors all stem from a human donor in good health. Some libraries in this study had Jurkat cell RNA spiked in.

This clonotype was counted many times. The chain has TRBV7-9 and TRBJ1-1, with TRBD1 matching 9 bases. The germline V gene encodes CDR1 SEHNR and CDR2 FQNEAQ (reference sequence). With 5 bases clipped from V and 4 bases from J, the junction kept 14 bases outside the gene matches. The CDR3 runs 17 residues. The CDR3 spells CASSPRPGQGDLTEAFF. The CDR3 DNA follows: TGTGCCAGCAGCCCCCGACCGGGACAGGGAGATCTCACTGAAGCTTTCTTT. The full variable domain, its missing parts supplied by reference TRBV7-9 and TRBJ1-1, is DTGVSQNPRHKITKRGQNVTFRCDPISEHNRLYWYRQTLGQGPEFLTYFQNEAQLEKSRLLSDRFSAERPKGSFSTLEIQRTEQGDSAMYLCASSPRPGQGDLTEAFFGQGTRLTVV.

The V call is TRBV6-5, the J call TRBJ2-5; a weak D match, TRBD2 (5 bases). Per the germline V gene, CDR1 is MNHEY and CDR2 is SVGAGI. This CDR3 is 15 amino acids long. Trimming cost V 6 bases and J 4 bases, with 18 bases left between them. CDR3 sequence (DNA): TGTGCCAGCAGCCGAGGAGAGGAACGGGGAGAGACCCAGTACTTC. The encoded protein is CASSRGEERGETQYF.

The CDR3 region has the DNA TGTGCCAGCAGCCCCCGGACGCTGGGTAATGAGCAGTTCTTC. Protein: CASSPRTLGNEQFF. The chain links TRBV9 to TRBJ2-1; D is undetermined. With 4 bases removed from V and 7 bases from J, the gap between germline ends came to 15 bases. This CDR3 region has 14 residues. Germline V gene data show CDR1 as SGDLS and CDR2 as YYNGEE. Full variable domain (outside the CDR3, taken from reference TRBV9 and TRBJ2-1): DSGVTQTPKHLITATGQRVTLRCSPRSGDLSVYWYQQSLDQGLQFLIQYYNGEERAKGNILERFSAQQFPDLHSELNLSSLELGDSALYFCASSPRTLGNEQFFGPGTRLTVL.

This clonotype was picked up many times. The V call is TRBV6-6, the J call TRBJ2-3, with D perhaps matching TRBD2 (5 bases). Germline V gene data show CDR1 as MNHNY and CDR2 as SVGAGI (reference sequence). This CDR3 comprises 16 residues. V dropped 1 base and J dropped 0 bases, with 11 bases sitting between them. The CDR3 here is CASSYWRSSSTDTQYF. As DNA, the CDR3 is TGTGCCAGCAGTTACTGGAGGAGTTCTAGCACAGATACGCAGTATTTT.

For this clonotype: As the CDR3 is not closed by the conserved phenylalanine or tryptophan, this likely results from a read error. The chain uses TRBV25-1 and TRBJ2-3, with D possibly matching TRBD1 (5 bases). The length of the CDR3 is 14 residues. Looked up from germline, CDR1 is MGHDK and CDR2 is SYGVNS. With 5 bases removed from V and 4 bases from J, the gap between germline ends came to 13 bases. The CDR3 sequence: CASSLRTLPDTQYS. In DNA form, the CDR3 reads TGTGCCAGCAGTCTGCGGACACTCCCAGATACGCAGTATTCT.

Notes on this clonotype: A clone one base away is much larger, so this may be a read error. The CDR3 nucleotides read TGTGCCAGCGCGGGATACCCGCTCACAGATACGCGGTATTTT. This encodes CASAGYPLTDTRYF. The chain is built from TRBV6-5 and TRBJ2-3; weak D call: TRBD2 (6 bases). Germline CDR1 MNHEY, CDR2 SVGAGI. This CDR3 spans 14 amino acids.

There are many counts of this clonotype. The J gene is TRBJ1-1, the V gene TRBV9; the match to TRBD1 covers 10 bases. This CDR3 is 15 amino acids long. Germline lookup yields CDR1 SGDLS and CDR2 YYNGEE. Germline trimming cut 4 bases from V and 1 base from J; bases unmatched to any gene: 4. The CDR3 nucleotides are TGTGCCAGCAGCATGTGGACAGGGGGGAACACTGAAGCTTTCTTT. Its protein product is CASSMWTGGNTEAFF.

The sample holds a few counts of this clonotype. This sequence may be a read error, since a much larger clone differs from it by one base. This rearrangement joins TRBV3-1 to TRBJ2-1; the match to TRBD2 covers 11 bases. Germline values: CDR1 LGHDT, CDR2 YNNKEL (reference sequence). This CDR3 has 17 residues. CDR3 sequence reads: CASSFTGTSGLYSEQFF. The DNA of the CDR3 is TGTGCCAGCAGCTTCACCGGGACTAGCGGTCTATACAGTGAGCAGTTCTTC.

About this clonotype itself: A much larger clone differs by one base, so this may be a read error. The V gene is TRBV20-1, the J gene TRBJ2-1; D is perhaps TRBD2 (6 bases). In germline, CDR1 is DFQATT, CDR2 SNEGSKA (reference sequence). The CDR3 has 14 amino acids. This CDR3 is CSASGRLAINEKFF. The CDR3 nucleotides are TGCAGTGCTAGTGGGCGTCTAGCGATAAATGAGAAGTTCTTC.

Ten or more counts support this clonotype. The chain is built from TRBV7-9 and TRBJ2-1, with 7 nucleotides matching TRBD2. V shed 1 base, J shed 0 bases, and the junction held 12 bases outside the gene matches. Per the germline V gene, CDR1 is SEHNR and CDR2 is FQNEAQ (reference sequence). The length of the CDR3 is 19 residues. CDR3: CASSLGTPEAGSSYNEQFF. CDR3 nucleotides: TGTGCCAGCAGCTTAGGGACCCCTGAAGCGGGGAGCTCCTACAATGAGCAGTTCTTC.

This rearrangement joins TRBV28 to TRBJ1-5; D uncertain. Trimming removed 2 bases at V and 0 bases at J, with 2 bases between. There are 13 residues in the CDR3. CDR1 MDHEN and CDR2 SYDVKM come from the germline V gene. The CDR3 loop reads CASSLDSNQPQHF. The CDR3 DNA is TGTGCCAGCAGTTTAGATAGCAATCAGCCCCAGCATTTT. Drawing the rest from reference TRBV28 and TRBJ1-5, the complete variable domain is DVKVTQSSRYLVKRTGEKVFLECVQDMDHENMFWYRQDPGLGLRLIYFSYDVKMKEKGDIPEGYSVSREKKERFSLILESASTNQTSMYLCASSLDSNQPQHFGDGTRLSIL.

Many counts were recorded for this clonotype. V gene TRBV20-1 combines with J gene TRBJ1-1, with D unclear. The CDR3 loop spans 16 amino acids. The germline CDR1 and CDR2 sequences are DFQATT and SNEGSKA (reference sequence). The V gene lost 6 bases and the J gene lost 4 bases, with 24 bases spanning the gap. In nucleotides, the CDR3 is TGCAGTGCCCTGCGGGTGCCAGATATTTTTCTCACTGAAGCTTTCTTT. Encoded protein: CSALRVPDIFLTEAFF.

This clonotype was observed a few times. The chain combines TRBV7-2 with TRBJ2-1; the D is unclear. Germline assignment: CDR1 SGHTA and CDR2 FQGNSA. Trimming cost V 5 bases and J 4 bases, with 9 bases left between them. The CDR3 spans 13 residues. CDR3 nucleotide sequence: TGTGCCAGCAGCCCCCTCGGGTACAATGAGCAGTTCTTC. Amino acids: CASSPLGYNEQFF.

This clonotype occurred many times. The chain couples TRBV7-9 to TRBJ2-7; 9 bases are a match to TRBD2. The germline gives CDR1 SEHNR, CDR2 FQNEAQ (reference sequence). V shed 4 bases, J shed 2 bases, and the junction held 6 bases outside the gene matches. The CDR3 runs to 15 residues. CDR3 sequence reads: CASSSGTSPPYEQYF. Here the CDR3 DNA reads TGTGCCAGCAGCTCGGGGACTAGCCCACCCTACGAGCAGTACTTC.

This clonotype was observed a handful of times. The chain employs TRBV5-4 and TRBJ2-1; 7 bases match TRBD2. J lost 0 bases, V lost 3 bases, and 6 bases had no gene match. From germline, CDR1 is SGHNT and CDR2 YYREEE (reference sequence). The CDR3 is made up of 16 amino acids. The CDR3 reads CASSWEAGSSYNEQFF. CDR3 bases: TGTGCCAGCAGCTGGGAAGCGGGGAGCTCCTACAATGAGCAGTTCTTC.

This clonotype was seen only a few times. This CDR3 reads CASSLGRGSTGELFF. The DNA of the CDR3 is TGTGCCAGCAGCTTAGGACGCGGGAGCACCGGGGAGCTGTTTTTT. This chain connects TRBV11-2 to TRBJ2-2; 7 positions agree with TRBD2. CDR1 is SGHAT and CDR2 is FQNNGV in the germline V gene. The CDR3 has 15 residues. V lost 1 base, J lost 4 bases, and 3 bases stayed unmatched.

Concerning this clonotype itself: A much larger clone lies one base from this, so it may be a read error. The chain links TRBV24-1 to TRBJ2-5; D is possibly TRBD1 (6 bases). CDR1 is KGHDR, CDR2 SFDVKD, per germline. The CDR3 length is 18 residues. CDR3 in DNA: TGTGCCACCAGTGATTTGTGGATCCGGGACGCTGAGGGGGAGACCCAGCACTTC. Translation: CATSDLWIRDAEGETQHF.

The sample holds many counts of this clonotype. V is TRBV27 and J is TRBJ2-1, with D perhaps being TRBD1 or TRBD2 (5 bases each). Germline V CDR1 and CDR2: MNHEY, SMNVEV (reference sequence). There are 14 residues in the CDR3. V lost 6 bases, J lost 1 base, and 10 bases lay in between. The chain's CDR3 is CASSRDRSYNEQFF. CDR3 bases: TGTGCCAGCAGCCGGGACCGGTCCTACAATGAGCAGTTCTTC.

In this sample, this clonotype turned up many times. The rearrangement links TRBV7-8 to TRBJ1-2, with 9 bases matching TRBD1. Germline V gene data show CDR1 as SGHVS and CDR2 as FQNEAQ. The CDR3 totals 16 residues. The V gene end was trimmed by 2 bases and the J gene end by 5 bases; junction bases not matched to a gene: 9. CDR3 residues: CASSLYLRDREYGYTF. The CDR3 nucleotides read TGTGCCAGCAGCTTATATCTTAGGGACAGGGAGTATGGCTACACCTTC. The entire variable domain, with the rest obtained from reference TRBV7-8 and TRBJ1-2, is as follows: GAGVSQSPRYKVAKRGQDVALRCDPISGHVSLFWYQQALGQGPEFLTYFQNEAQLDKSGLPSDRFFAERPEGSVSTLKIQRTQQEDSAVYLCASSLYLRDREYGYTFGSGTRLTVV.

This clonotype was counted at least ten times. The chain joins TRBV20-1 to TRBJ2-7; perhaps TRBD2 as D (6 bases). The V and J ends lost 0 bases and 2 bases respectively, with 17 bases between them. Germline V CDR1 and CDR2: DFQATT, SNEGSKA (reference sequence). This CDR3 has 16 amino acids. The CDR3 loop reads CSARDPTSRIPYEQYF. The CDR3 region has the DNA TGCAGTGCTAGAGATCCCACTAGCCGAATACCCTACGAGCAGTACTTC.

With regard to this clonotype: A much larger clone differs from this one at a single base, so this may be a read error. The CDR3 DNA follows: TGTGCCAGCAGTCCCCACCATGCAGTTACCGGGGAGCTGTTTTTT. Protein product: CASSPHHAVTGELFF. This chain connects TRBV28 to TRBJ2-2; D ambiguous. This CDR3 spans 15 amino acids. CDR1 is MDHEN, CDR2 SYDVKM, per germline. Trimming left V 5 bases short and J 5 bases short, with 15 bases between.

In its sample, this clonotype was seen many times. The chain has TRBV7-9 and TRBJ1-1; D perhaps matches TRBD1 (5 bases). The ends were cut back, 0 bases at V and 0 bases at J, with 8 bases in the middle. Germline V gives CDR1 SEHNR, CDR2 FQNEAQ (reference sequence). This CDR3 contains 15 residues. CDR3 nucleotides: TGTGCCAGCAGCTTAGCCGGGACGTTGAACACTGAAGCTTTCTTT. Its translation is CASSLAGTLNTEAFF.

This clonotype was picked up a small number of times. A single base separates this from a much larger clone, so it may be a read error. The chain uses TRBV5-5 and TRBJ2-7; TRBD2 might be the D (6 bases). Trimming removed 1 base at V and 6 bases at J, with 20 bases between. Per germline, CDR1 SGHKS and CDR2 YYEKEE (reference sequence). CDR3 length: 16 amino acids. The CDR3 DNA reads TGTGCCAGCAGCTTGTGGCCGGGAGCTAATGCTGGCGAGCAGTACTTC. This sequence encodes CASSLWPGANAGEQYF.

This clonotype was counted many times. The V and J genes are TRBV29-1 and TRBJ2-1; D is perhaps TRBD2 (6 bases). V was shortened by 3 bases and J by 4 bases, with 13 bases between the two germline ends. CDR1 and CDR2 from the germline V gene are SQVTM and ANQGSEA. CDR3 length equals 14 residues. The CDR3 coding sequence is TGCAGCGTTGAGCGGGATGGGGAATACAATGAGCAGTTCTTC. Protein: CSVERDGEYNEQFF.

The table lists this clonotype with many counts. V usage is TRBV7-6 and J usage is TRBJ2-7; perhaps TRBD2 as D (5 bases). Germline lookup yields CDR1 SGHVS and CDR2 FNYEAQ. The CDR3 is 13 amino acids. Trimming removed 1 base from V and 7 bases from J, with 11 bases in between. CDR3: CASSLDGVREQYF. DNA for the CDR3: TGTGCCAGCAGCTTAGACGGGGTGAGGGAGCAGTACTTC.

This clonotype has ten or more counts. The J gene is TRBJ1-5, the V gene TRBV27; 7 nucleotides match TRBD1. Trimming removed 4 bases from V and 6 bases from J; junction bases left unmatched: 6. This CDR3 is built from 14 residues. The germline CDR1 and CDR2 sequences are MNHEY and SMNVEV (reference sequence). In nucleotides, the CDR3 is TGTGCCAGCAGTTCGCAGGGGGGTTTTCAGCCCCAGCATTTT. It translates to CASSSQGGFQPQHF.

This clonotype occurred a few times. This chain uses TRBV18 with TRBJ2-7; weak D call: TRBD2 (6 bases). This CDR3 is built from 17 residues. Germline V gene lookup returns CDR1 KGHSH and CDR2 LQKENI. The ends were cut back, 3 bases at V and 2 bases at J, with 20 bases in the middle. CDR3 loop: CASSPVGLGGSPYEQYF. In nucleotides, the CDR3 is TGTGCCAGCTCACCGGTTGGTCTGGGAGGTTCTCCCTACGAGCAGTACTTC.

This clonotype showed up many times. The V and J genes are TRBV4-2 and TRBJ2-1; TRBD2 aligns across 11 bases. Losses at the gene ends were 5 bases for V and 0 bases for J; bases not matched to a gene: 6. The CDR3 is made up of 17 amino acids. CDR1 and CDR2 from the germline V gene are LGHNA and YNFKEQ. The CDR3 loop is CASSISSGGSSYNEQFF. The DNA of the CDR3 is TGTGCCAGCAGCATCTCTAGCGGGGGGAGCTCCTACAATGAGCAGTTCTTC.